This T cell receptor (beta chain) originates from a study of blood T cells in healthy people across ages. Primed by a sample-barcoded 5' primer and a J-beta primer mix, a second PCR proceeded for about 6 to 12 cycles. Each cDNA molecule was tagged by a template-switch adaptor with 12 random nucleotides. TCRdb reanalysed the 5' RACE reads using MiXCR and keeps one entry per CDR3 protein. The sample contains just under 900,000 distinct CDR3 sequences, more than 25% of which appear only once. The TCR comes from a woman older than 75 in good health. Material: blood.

As DNA, the CDR3 is TGCAGTGCCAACCCGGGACAGGGTGACGAAAAACTGTTTTTT. Residues: CSANPGQGDEKLFF. The chain carries TRBV20-1 and TRBJ1-4; 9 bases map to TRBD1. The CDR3 is 14 amino acids. The ends lost 6 bases at V and 8 bases at J; junction bases unmatched: 10. Germline CDR1 and CDR2: DFQATT and SNEGSKA (reference sequence).